This is a list of T cell receptor beta chains from one sample in a study of cytomegalovirus exposure and HLA in healthy donors. Clones were sequenced by immunoSEQ multiplex PCR, and TCRdb holds only the in-frame ones, with some missing. This sample has roughly 98,000 clones, with 60% to 80% found just once. Sequences were obtained from PBMCs. The receptor set was obtained from a man aged 35-49 years in good health and CMV-seronegative. The CDR3 runs from the conserved cysteine through the conserved F or W. Fields, in order: CDR3 DNA, CDR3 protein, D gene, clone size, J gene, V gene. D genes are given only for firm matches. The size of a clone is reported for some rows only, either as once, few or many, or as a class for expanded clones.

TGCAGCGCAAGTCCCGGGACTAGCGGGAGGGCCTACGAGCAGTACTTC,CSASPGTSGRAYEQYF,TRBD2,once,TRBJ2-7,TRBV29-1
TGTGCCAGCAGCTTAGGGGGGGGCAGCGCATCCTACAATGAGCAGTTCTTC,CASSLGGGSASYNEQFF,.,.,TRBJ2-1,TRBV7-8
TGTGCCAGCAGTTTCCCCGGGACAGGGACTAGCAATCAGCCCCAGCATTTT,CASSFPGTGTSNQPQHF,TRBD1,.,TRBJ1-5,TRBV28
TGTGCCAGCAGCCGACAGGGAACGAACACTGAAGCTTTCTTT,CASSRQGTNTEAFF,TRBD1,few,TRBJ1-1,TRBV6-5
TGCGCCAGCAGCGTGGACAGGGAGGGCGGGGAGCTGTTTTTT,CASSVDREGGELFF,.,.,TRBJ2-2,TRBV5-1
TGTGCCAGCAGTCCGGGACTAGCGGGGAGGGATGAGCAGTTCTTC,CASSPGLAGRDEQFF,TRBD2,.,TRBJ2-1,TRBV27
TGTGCCAGCAGCTCCCAGATGAACACTGAAGCTTTCTTT,CASSSQMNTEAFF,.,.,TRBJ1-1,TRBV5-4
TGTGCCAGCAGTTTAAGGGGTGCTCAGCCCCAGCATTTT,CASSLRGAQPQHF,.,.,TRBJ1-5,TRBV28
TGCGCCAGCAGCGAGACTAGCGGGGGCCTCGGGGAGCTGTTTTTT,CASSETSGGLGELFF,TRBD2,.,TRBJ2-2,TRBV5-1
TGTGCCTGGAGAAGCCAGGGCAATACAGATACGCAGTATTTT,CAWRSQGNTDTQYF,.,few,TRBJ2-3,TRBV30
TGTGCCAGCAGCCACCGAGGGAGGCCGGGTGAGCAGTTCTTC,CASSHRGRPGEQFF,.,.,TRBJ2-1,TRBV4-2
TGCGCCAGCAGCCAACAGGGGGCTACAAACACCGGGGAGCTGTTTTTT,CASSQQGATNTGELFF,TRBD1,.,TRBJ2-2,TRBV5-1
TGCGCCAGCAGAGTTGGGACTAGCGGAAGCTCCTACAATGAGCAGTTCTTC,CASRVGTSGSSYNEQFF,TRBD2,.,TRBJ2-1,TRBV10-1
TGTGCCTGGAGCGGACAGGACCATCAGCCCCAGCATTTT,CAWSGQDHQPQHF,TRBD1,few,TRBJ1-5,TRBV30
TGTGCCAGCAGCGGGAGGGTTGCGCACGAGCAGTACTTC,CASSGRVAHEQYF,TRBD2,once,TRBJ2-7,TRBV7-2
TGTGCCAGCAGCTCCGGACAGGGGAGTAATGAAGCTTTCTTT,CASSSGQGSNEAFF,TRBD1,.,TRBJ1-1,TRBV11-1
TGTGCCAGCTCAGGAGGGATTGGAGATACGCAGTATTTT,CASSGGIGDTQYF,.,.,TRBJ2-3,TRBV18
TGCGCCAGCAGCCAAGACTTCAGGGAGGGTTCCGGGTCGCCCTTAAACTATGGCTACACCTTC,CASSQDFREGSGSPLNYGYTF,.,.,TRBJ1-2,TRBV4-1
TGTGCCAGCAGTGGACAGGGGCCGACCTACGAGCAGTACTTC,CASSGQGPTYEQYF,TRBD1,.,TRBJ2-7,TRBV28
TGTGCCAGCAGTGCGACAGGGCGCACAGATACGCAGTATTTT,CASSATGRTDTQYF,TRBD1,.,TRBJ2-3,TRBV25-1
TGTGCCTGGAGTGCGCCAGGCAGCTTCACACACCGGGCTTTCTTT,CAWSAPGSFTHRAFF,.,once,TRBJ1-1,TRBV30
TGTGCCAGCAGTCAGCGGGGGTTCCAAGAGACCCAGTACTTC,CASSQRGFQETQYF,TRBD2,.,TRBJ2-5,TRBV25-1
TGTGCCAGCAGCACCTCACAGGGGCTCTCCTATAATTCACCCCTCCACTTT,CASSTSQGLSYNSPLHF,TRBD1,.,TRBJ1-6,TRBV5-4
TGTGCCTGGAGTGGCTCACATGACAGGGGGCGAGAGACCCAGTACTTC,CAWSGSHDRGRETQYF,TRBD1,.,TRBJ2-5,TRBV30
TGTGCCAGCAGCGAACAGGGGTTCCAAGAGACCCAGTACTTC,CASSEQGFQETQYF,TRBD1,once,TRBJ2-5,TRBV7-7
TGTGCCAGTAGTATTGGAGCTACCAACAATGAGCAGTTCTTC,CASSIGATNNEQFF,.,.,TRBJ2-1,TRBV19
TGTGCCAGCAGTCCCCCCTCAGCGGGACATGAGCAGTACTTC,CASSPPSAGHEQYF,.,.,TRBJ2-7,TRBV28
TGTGCCAGCATAGGGCCAGGGTCAGGAGAGCAGTACTTC,CASIGPGSGEQYF,.,.,TRBJ2-7,TRBV28
TGTGCCAGCTCACCACCGGGGGCGCGCACTGAAGCTTTCTTT,CASSPPGARTEAFF,.,once,TRBJ1-1,TRBV18
TGCGCCAGCAGCCAATTGTCCGGCTACGAGCAGTACTTC,CASSQLSGYEQYF,.,.,TRBJ2-7,TRBV4-1
TGTGCCAGCAGTCACCGGGACAGGGGCACCGGGGAGCTGTTTTTT,CASSHRDRGTGELFF,TRBD1,.,TRBJ2-2,TRBV2
TGTGCCAGCAGTCCGAGGGAGGGCGGTAATGAGCAGTTCTTC,CASSPREGGNEQFF,TRBD2,many,TRBJ2-1,TRBV2
TGTGCCAGCAGCCAGGGCAGGGGCGCGAGTCAGCCCCAGCATTTT,CASSQGRGASQPQHF,.,.,TRBJ1-5,TRBV4-2
TGTGCCAGCAGCTTAGCGCTTGGGACAAGGCTCACAGATACGCAGTATTTT,CASSLALGTRLTDTQYF,.,.,TRBJ2-3,TRBV7-2
TGTGCCAGCAGCTCGGGGACAGGGAAGGATCAGCCCCAGCATTTT,CASSSGTGKDQPQHF,TRBD1,.,TRBJ1-5,TRBV7-9
TGTGCCAGCAGTTTTTCCACCCTTCGGGGGCCCCAGCATTTT,CASSFSTLRGPQHF,.,few,TRBJ1-5,TRBV27
TGTGCCAGCAACAAGGGACAGCCAGGCTCTGGGGCCAACGTCCTGACTTTC,CASNKGQPGSGANVLTF,TRBD1,.,TRBJ2-6,TRBV14
TGCGCCAGCAGCTTGGACAGGGGGGACACCGGGGAGCTGTTTTTT,CASSLDRGDTGELFF,TRBD1,.,TRBJ2-2,TRBV5-1
TGTGCCTGGAGTGGACAGCGGACTAGCGGGGTGGCCAATGAGCAGTTCTTC,CAWSGQRTSGVANEQFF,TRBD2,.,TRBJ2-1,TRBV30
TGTGCCAGCAGTGAAGGGCCAGCTGAAGCTTTCTTT,CASSEGPAEAFF,.,few,TRBJ1-1,TRBV2
TGTGCCAGCAGTTACTCGTCGGGGGGCCATGGCTACACCTTC,CASSYSSGGHGYTF,.,.,TRBJ1-2,TRBV6-5
TGTGCCAGCAGTTACAGCGGGAGTCTCCCCGGGGAGCTGTTTTTT,CASSYSGSLPGELFF,TRBD2,.,TRBJ2-2,TRBV6-5
TGTGCCAGCAGCCAAGCTGGTCTCACTAGCGCGGGCACAGATACGCAGTATTTT,CASSQAGLTSAGTDTQYF,TRBD2,.,TRBJ2-3,TRBV4-2
TGTGCCAGTCAAGCCATCCAAGAGACCCAGTACTTC,CASQAIQETQYF,.,.,TRBJ2-5,TRBV28
TGTGCCAGCAATGGGAATAGCGGGGGGGCAGGAAGCACAGATACGCAGTATTTT,CASNGNSGGAGSTDTQYF,TRBD2,.,TRBJ2-3,TRBV2
TGTGCCAGCAGTCGACTAGCGGGAGGGGAACAGTACTTC,CASSRLAGGEQYF,TRBD2,.,TRBJ2-7,TRBV7-9
TGTGCCAGCAGCTTAGCTTTAACTAGCGGGGGGCCGTCACGCTACAATGAGCAGTTCTTC,CASSLALTSGGPSRYNEQFF,TRBD2,.,TRBJ2-1,TRBV7-2
TGTGCCTGGAGTGGGGGCAGGGGGCGTGGAGATACGCAGTATTTT,CAWSGGRGRGDTQYF,TRBD1,.,TRBJ2-3,TRBV30
TGTGCCAGCAGCCAAGACCCCGCGGGCCACACTGAAGCTTTCTTT,CASSQDPAGHTEAFF,.,.,TRBJ1-1,TRBV14
TGTGCCAGCGGGGCGGGGCGGGGGTCGGATACGCAGTATTTT,CASGAGRGSDTQYF,TRBD2,.,TRBJ2-3,TRBV25-1
TGTGCCATCAGTGAGTCGAATTCGTGCTTCGTGGGGGAGGGGAACACTGAAGCTTTCTTT,CAISESNSCFVGEGNTEAFF,.,.,TRBJ1-1,TRBV10-3
TGTGCCTGGAGTAGACAGAACTATGGCTACACCTTC,CAWSRQNYGYTF,.,.,TRBJ1-2,TRBV30
TGCGCCAGCAGCTTGTTAATGAGGAACACTGAAGCTTTCTTT,CASSLLMRNTEAFF,.,.,TRBJ1-1,TRBV5-1
TGTGCCAGCAGCTTGGGACCCTCGGGGACCGGGGAGCTGTTTTTT,CASSLGPSGTGELFF,.,few,TRBJ2-2,TRBV5-6
TGTGCCACCAGCGGCTTAGGGACTCCTACTATAAAGCTGTTTTTT,CATSGLGTPTIKLFF,.,.,TRBJ2-2,TRBV15
TGTGCCAGCAGTCCTTATGGGGCGAGTGGAAACACCATATATTTT,CASSPYGASGNTIYF,.,.,TRBJ1-3,TRBV2